The next 26 T cell receptor beta chains were all read from a single sample in a study of tumor and adjacent non-tumor tissue in lung cancer. This sample's RNA came from whole unsorted tissue. The normal lung tissue was taken more than 3 cm from the tumor edge. Three rounds of nested PCR, following a modified ARM-PCR protocol, produced the TCRbeta library. TCRdb reprocessed the multiplex PCR reads via MiXCR and lists one record per CDR3 protein. In the table there are 47,000 or so distinct CDR3 sequences, 64% of which are singletons. Source material: distant non-tumor lung tissue. These receptors came from a woman aged 70 to 79 with non-small cell lung cancer.

As regards this clonotype: A much larger clone is a single base away; this may be a read error. V usage is TRBV5-6 and J usage is TRBJ2-2, with D possibly TRBD2 on 6 matching bases. This CDR3 is built from 14 residues. CDR1 is SGHDT, CDR2 YYEEEE, per germline. DNA of the CDR3: TGTGCCGGCAGCCAGACTAGAAACACCGGGGAGCTGTTTTTT. This codes for CAGSQTRNTGELFF.

This chain uses TRBV12-3 or TRBV12-4 with TRBJ1-1; no reliable D call. The CDR3 is 13 amino acids. In DNA, the CDR3 is TGTGTCTGCACCCAACAAACGGACACTGAAGCTTTCTTT. This encodes CVCTQQTDTEAFF.

A remark on this clonotype: A junction boundary mismatches the germline segment, possibly from a read error. The V gene is TRBV7-8, the J gene TRBJ2-7; D call uncertain. Germline values: CDR1 SGHVS, CDR2 FQNEAQ. CDR3 length: 15 amino acids. This chain's CDR3 is CASSFLVAEAGEQYF. CDR3 DNA: TGCGCCAGCAGCTTCCTAGTGGCAGAGGCTGGGGAGCAGTACTTC.

This clonotype was seen ten or more times. The chain recombines TRBV11-1 with TRBJ2-5, with D tentatively TRBD1 (5 bases). V shed 5 bases and J shed 4 bases, with 11 bases lying between them. Germline V gives CDR1 SGHAT, CDR2 FQDESV (reference sequence). The CDR3 is made up of 13 amino acids. Here the CDR3 DNA reads TGTGCCAGCAGCCTAACAGGTCCAGAGACCCAGTACTTC. Amino acids: CASSLTGPETQYF. The whole variable domain, filled in from reference TRBV11-1 and TRBJ2-5, reads EAEVAQSPRYKITEKSQAVAFWCDPISGHATLYWYRQILGQGPELLVQFQDESVVDDSQLPKDRFSAERLKGVDSTLKIQPAELGDSAMYLCASSLTGPETQYFGPGTRLLVL.

On this clonotype: As the CDR3 is not closed by the conserved phenylalanine or tryptophan, this likely results from a read error. The CDR3 nucleotides are TGTGCCTGCATGGGTCCGCTTAACAATGAGCAGTTCTTA. Encoded protein: CACMGPLNNEQFL. This chain connects TRBV6-1 to TRBJ2-1; no clear D. Germline V gene sequence: CDR1 MNHNS, CDR2 SASEGT. The germline V and J ends were trimmed by 11 bases and 5 bases, with 16 bases remaining between them. The CDR3 is 13 amino acids.

This clonotype came up a few times. The junction and the germline gene differ at one end; a read error may be behind it. The chain couples TRBV29-1 to TRBJ2-7; D tentatively fits TRBD1 or TRBD2 (5 bases each). CDR1 is SQVTM and CDR2 is ANQGSEA in the germline V gene. The CDR3 is 15 residues long. The CDR3 region has the DNA TGCAGCGTCCGCGGGCTGGGGACGTTCACCTACGAGCAATACTTC. It codes for CSVRGLGTFTYEQYF.

This clonotype was observed a few times. A read error is possible here, since a much larger clone lies one base away. The V call is TRBV11-2, the J call TRBJ2-5; the D is unclear. Germline lookup yields CDR1 SGHAT and CDR2 FQNNGV. This CDR3 is 13 amino acids long. The V end lost 1 base, the J end lost 5 bases, and 8 bases lay between the germline ends. The DNA of the CDR3 is TGTGCCAGCAGCTTAGCGGTGGGCGAGACCCAGTACTTC. This encodes CASSLAVGETQYF.

As regards this clonotype: A much larger clone lies one base from this, so it may be a read error. The gene calls are TRBV28 and TRBJ2-5; TRBD1 aligns across 7 bases. CDR1 and CDR2 (germline): MDHEN, SYDVKM. The ends lost 2 bases at V and 4 bases at J; junction bases unmatched: 7. CDR3 length: 15 amino acids. The CDR3 DNA reads TGTGCCAGCAGTTTAGGACAGGATAGAGGAGAGACCCAGTACTTC. Translation: CASSLGQDRGETQYF. Combining the CDR3 with reference TRBV28 and TRBJ2-5 gives the whole variable domain DVKVTQSSRYLVKRTGEKVFLECVQDMDHENMFWYRQDPGLGLRLIYFSYDVKMKEKGDIPEGYSVSREKKERFSLILESASTNQTSMYLCASSLGQDRGETQYFGPGTRLLVL.

Notes on this clonotype: An end of the junction differs from the germline gene, which may be a read error. V is TRBV29-1 and J is TRBJ2-1; TRBD1 or TRBD2 may be the D gene (5 bases each). The germline gives CDR1 SQVTM, CDR2 ANQGSEA. This CDR3 contains 13 residues. The CDR3 bases are TGTAGCGTTGCCGGGACGGTAATCAATGAGCAGTTCTTC. This codes for CSVAGTVINEQFF.

Regarding this clonotype: This may come from a read error, since a much larger clone is one base off. The chain combines TRBV5-6 with TRBJ1-6, with unresolved D. Germline assignment: CDR1 SGHDT and CDR2 YYEEEE. There are 15 residues in the CDR3. DNA of the CDR3: TGTGCCAGCAGCTTGGGCCAAGGATATAGTTCACCCCTCCACTTT. Its protein is CASSLGQGYSSPLHF. Combining the CDR3 with reference TRBV5-6 and TRBJ1-6 gives the whole variable domain DAGVTQSPTHLIKTRGQQVTLRCSPKSGHDTVSWYQQALGQGPQFIFQYYEEEERQRGNFPDRFSGHQFPNYSSELNVNALLLGDSALYLCASSLGQGYSSPLHFGNGTRLTVT.

With respect to this clonotype: Its ends do not fully match the called genes, so a read error is possible. V and J are TRBV4-1 and TRBJ2-7; TRBD2 matches 9 bases. Per germline, CDR1 MGHRA and CDR2 YSYEKL. The CDR3 has 16 amino acids. As DNA, the CDR3 is TGCGCCAGCAGCCACATGTCGACTAGCGGATCCTACGAGGAGTACTTC. Translating it yields CASSHMSTSGSYEEYF.

As concerns this clonotype: At one end, the junction sequence differs from germline, possibly due to a read error. V is TRBV28 and J is TRBJ1-2; D is perhaps TRBD1 (5 bases). Germline CDR1 MDHEN, CDR2 SYDVKM. This CDR3 contains 14 residues. The CDR3 protein is CVSNIGTDNYGYTF. The DNA for the CDR3 is TGTGTCAGCAACATTGGGACGGATAACTATGGTTACACCTTC.

As concerns this clonotype: The junction differs from germline at one of its ends, possibly a read error. V usage is TRBV6-5 and J usage is TRBJ2-3, with D hard to call. The CDR3 length is 15 residues. Germline CDR1 and CDR2: MNHEY and SVGAGI. The CDR3 protein is CASSYSFMNTDTQCF. The DNA of the CDR3 is TGTGCTAGCAGTTACTCGTTTATGAATACAGATACGCAGTGTTTT.

There are many counts of this clonotype. The chain combines TRBV6-6 with TRBJ1-1, with a tentative D call TRBD1 (5 bases). Trimming removed 2 bases at V and 1 base at J, with 8 bases between. From germline, CDR1 is MNHNY and CDR2 SVGAGI (reference sequence). The CDR3 runs to 14 residues. The CDR3 reads CASSYQGTNTEAFF. In DNA, the CDR3 is TGTGCCAGCAGTTACCAGGGTACGAACACTGAAGCTTTCTTT.

The chain employs TRBV30 and TRBJ2-1; no clear D gene. The CDR3 totals 14 residues. With 4 bases removed from V and 2 bases from J, the gap between germline ends came to 12 bases. Germline loops: CDR1 GTSNPN, CDR2 SVGIG (reference sequence). CDR3 sequence: CAWIRVPAYNEQFF. CDR3 nucleotide sequence: TGTGCCTGGATACGTGTCCCGGCCTACAATGAGCAGTTCTTC.

The chain is built from TRBV12-3 or TRBV12-4 and TRBJ2-1; weak D call: TRBD2 (5 bases). The CDR3 has 15 amino acids. Between the trimmed V and J ends, which lost 3 bases and 6 bases, there was a span of 15 bases. This CDR3 is CASSFSRSEVNEQFF. In DNA form, the CDR3 reads TGTGCCAGCAGTTTTTCCCGGTCGGAGGTCAATGAGCAGTTCTTC.

A few counts support this clonotype. This rearrangement joins TRBV27 to TRBJ2-4; maybe TRBD2 (6 bases). Per the germline V gene, CDR1 is MNHEY and CDR2 is SMNVEV (reference sequence). The CDR3 is made up of 16 amino acids. V lost 3 bases, J lost 2 bases, and 14 bases lay in between. The CDR3 bases are TGTGCCAGCAGTTTCTGGGCGGGACCTACCAAAAACATTCAGTACTTC. It yields the protein CASSFWAGPTKNIQYF.

Points on this clonotype: A much larger clonotype is one base distant, so this may be a read error. The chain uses TRBV5-1 and TRBJ2-1, with D possibly matching TRBD1 (6 bases). From germline, CDR1 is SGHRS and CDR2 YFSETQ. With 4 bases removed from V and 3 bases from J, the gap between germline ends came to 14 bases. The CDR3 totals 15 residues. The CDR3 loop is CASSTSGTSYNEQFF. The CDR3 bases are TGCGCCAGCAGCACCTCCGGGACAAGCTACAATGAGCAGTTCTTC.

In regard to this clonotype: This CDR3 is missing its conserved last phenylalanine or tryptophan, likely due to a read error. The chain combines TRBV6-1 with TRBJ1-1; no firm D call. Germline V gene sequence: CDR1 MNHNS, CDR2 SASEGT. The CDR3 is made up of 12 amino acids. In nucleotides, the CDR3 is TGCACCAGCAGGCCAATAGTCACTGAAGCTTTCTTG. Translated: CTSRPIVTEAFL.

The genes are TRBV28 and TRBJ2-7; possibly TRBD1 or TRBD2 for D (5 bases each). Germline V gives CDR1 MDHEN, CDR2 SYDVKM. The ends were cut back, 6 bases at V and 2 bases at J, with 23 bases in the middle. This CDR3 has 17 amino acids. The CDR3 region has the DNA TGTGCCAGCAGCCCTCCCCGACAGACTACAATTACCTACGAGCAGTACTTC. It specifies CASSPPRQTTITYEQYF.

This clonotype came up once. The chain couples TRBV6-5 to TRBJ1-2; D is undetermined. CDR3 length equals 14 residues. Trimming removed 7 bases at V and 2 bases at J, with 14 bases between. The germline gives CDR1 MNHEY, CDR2 SVGAGI. The CDR3 loop reads CASNYQRGNYGYTF. CDR3 in DNA: TGTGCCAGCAACTACCAGAGAGGGAACTATGGCTACACCTTC.

The chain combines TRBV10-3 with TRBJ2-2; D is perhaps TRBD1 (5 bases). This CDR3 is 16 amino acids long. V gave up 3 bases and J gave up 0 bases, with 11 bases separating them. In germline, CDR1 is ENHRY, CDR2 SYGVKD. The CDR3 sequence is CAISDTSRANTGELFF. CDR3 nucleotides: TGTGCCATCAGTGACACCAGCAGGGCGAACACCGGGGAGCTGTTTTTT.

Notes on this clonotype: A read error may explain this, as a much larger clone is one base away. This rearrangement joins TRBV7-8 to TRBJ2-6, with D tentatively TRBD1 (5 bases). The CDR3 sequence is 16 residues long. Germline loops: CDR1 SGHVS, CDR2 FQNEAQ. The DNA for the CDR3 is TGTGCCAGCAGCTTATACCGCAAGGGGTCTGCCAACGTCCTGAGTTTC. The encoded protein is CASSLYRKGSANVLSF. The entire variable domain, with the rest obtained from reference TRBV7-8 and TRBJ2-6, is as follows: GAGVSQSPRYKVAKRGQDVALRCDPISGHVSLFWYQQALGQGPEFLTYFQNEAQLDKSGLPSDRFFAERPEGSVSTLKIQRTQQEDSAVYLCASSLYRKGSANVLSFGAGSRLTVL.

Turning to this clonotype: This clone may be a read error of a much larger clone one base away. The rearrangement joins TRBV28 to TRBJ2-7; TRBD2 matches at 9 bases. After removal of 6 bases from V and 5 bases from J, the junction contained 11 bases not matched to a gene. The CDR3 is 15 amino acids. CDR1 and CDR2 (germline): MDHEN, SYDVKM. The CDR3 nucleotides read TGTGCCAGCAGCCAGACTAGCGGATCGCCCAACGAGCAGTACTTC. This gives the protein CASSQTSGSPNEQYF.

As for this clonotype: A junction boundary mismatches the germline segment, possibly from a read error. The chain couples TRBV20-1 to TRBJ1-5; D gene ambiguous. Germline CDR1 reads DFQATT; CDR2 reads SNEGSKA (reference sequence). The CDR3 is 13 residues long. CDR3 residues: CGAMRSGNQPQHF. For the CDR3, the DNA is TGCGGTGCTATGAGGTCAGGCAATCAGCCCCAGCATTTT.

This clonotype was counted many times. This chain connects TRBV7-8 to TRBJ2-7; D is tentatively TRBD1 or TRBD2 (5 bases each). The CDR3 consists of 14 residues. The V end was cut by 5 bases, the J end by 0 bases, with 11 bases between. Germline values: CDR1 SGHVS, CDR2 FQNEAQ. The CDR3 sequence is CASSLRDDSYEQYF. The CDR3 nucleotides read TGTGCCAGCAGCCTCCGGGACGACTCCTACGAGCAGTACTTC.